This T cell receptor beta chain was profiled in a study of PD-1 blockade in classical Hodgkin lymphoma. CDR3 length equals 16 residues. Germline CDR1 is MNHEY and CDR2 is SVGAGI. On this clone: Sequence at one end of the junction differs from germline and may be a read error.

Here immunoSEQ multiplex PCR was the method, and the copy in TCRdb shows in-frame clones only, minus some. This sample yields 75,000 to 100,000 clones, of which around 81% are seen a single time; about 16% belongs to the top ten. Each patient experienced a relapse that followed autologous stem cell transplantation, and brentuximab vedotin exposure varied. Patients' outcomes at their best amounted to complete response, partial response or progressive disease. The TCR originated in a human donor with classical Hodgkin lymphoma. The genes are TRBV6-5 and TRBJ2-1, with TRBD2 matching over 8 bases. The material was peripheral blood mononuclear cells (PBMCs), obtained before the second cycle of nivolumab. The CDR3 bases are TGTGCCAGCACTTACGACTTATCGGGGGGGTACAATGAGCAGTTCTTC. It codes for CASTYDLSGGYNEQFF.